These 3 T cell receptor beta chains share one sample of origin, sequenced in a study of CD8+ T cells in alopecia areata. The treatment was: oral pan-JAK inhibitor, 5-10 mg twice daily. RNA was extracted and reverse transcribed into cDNA as the sequencing template. Measured with immunoSEQ multiplex PCR; TCRdb has only the in-frame clones, and not every one. The data contain over 150,000 clones, roughly 60% of them seen just once; the ten biggest clones take up 11% to 15%. The sample consisted of CD4+ T cells sorted from blood, taken at week 24, from a patient treated with tofacitinib. Every receptor here comes from a human donor with alopecia areata.

V gene TRBV6-1 combines with J gene TRBJ1-6; D not certain. Trimming removed 5 bases at V and 5 bases at J, with 7 bases between. This CDR3 is 13 amino acids long. The germline V gene has CDR1 MNHNS and CDR2 SASEGT. The CDR3 sequence: CASSWGHNSPLHF. The CDR3 coding sequence is TGTGCCAGCAGTTGGGGTCATAATTCACCCCTCCACTTT.

This clone was recorded once. The chain combines TRBV2 with TRBJ1-6; possibly TRBD1 for D (6 bases). CDR1 is SNHLY, CDR2 FYNNEI, per germline. The V end was cut by 3 bases, the J end by 9 bases, with 12 bases between. The CDR3 is 14 residues long. The DNA of the CDR3 is TGTGCCAGCAGTGACGATCAGGGGTTTTCACCCCTCCACTTT. It is translated as CASSDDQGFSPLHF.

This clone has more than one count but fewer than ten. The chain carries TRBV30 and TRBJ2-5; D remains ambiguous. Trimming pared 5 bases from V and 7 bases from J, leaving 11 bases between. CDR1 GTSNPN and CDR2 SVGIG come from the germline V gene (reference sequence). The CDR3 is 11 amino acids. The CDR3 DNA sequence: TGTGCCTGGGAGGCCTTTGGGACCCAGTACTTC. It yields the protein CAWEAFGTQYF.